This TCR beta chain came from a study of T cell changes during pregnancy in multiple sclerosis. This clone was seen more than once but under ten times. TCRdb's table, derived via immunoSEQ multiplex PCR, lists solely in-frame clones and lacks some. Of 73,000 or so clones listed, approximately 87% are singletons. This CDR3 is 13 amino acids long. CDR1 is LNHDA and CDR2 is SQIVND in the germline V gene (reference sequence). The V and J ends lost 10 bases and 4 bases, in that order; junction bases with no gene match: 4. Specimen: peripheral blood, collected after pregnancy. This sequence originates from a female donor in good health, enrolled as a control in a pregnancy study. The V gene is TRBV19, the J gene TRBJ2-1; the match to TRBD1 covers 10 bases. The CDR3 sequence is CATRDRGYNEQFF. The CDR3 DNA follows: TGTGCCACCCGGGACAGGGGATACAATGAGCAGTTCTTC.